The clone carrying this T cell receptor beta chain was seen at least ten times. Primers targeting TRAV and TRBV primed first-strand cDNA, covering alpha and beta chains. TCRs underwent roughly 19 PCR cycles of amplification with a constant-region primer and V-primer adapter. Researchers amplified the isolated mRNA using in vitro transcription. TCRdb processed the reads anew with MiXCR; each CDR3 protein has one entry. The profile shows 64,000 or so distinct CDR3 sequences, about 25% of them singletons. The V gene's germline CDR1 is LGHNA and CDR2 YNFKEQ. CDR3 length equals 16 residues. Trimming at V came to 1 base and at J to 5 bases, leaving 8 bases not matched to a gene. This record belongs to a study of low-dose radiotherapy and immunotherapy resistance in tumors. Study information: A total of 13 Gy over 26 weeks was given to Cohort 2 as 1 Gy per fraction every two weeks. Intravenously given cyclophosphamide 200 mg/m2 followed a two-week schedule that placed each dose one day before radiation and immunotherapy.

Time point here: before trial treatment. The donors' treatment consisted of nivolumab, ipilimumab, aspirin, low-dose cyclophosphamide and low-dose radiotherapy. The sample in question was PBMCs, obtained before treatment. This chain joins TRBV4-2 and TRBJ1-2, with 9 bases aligning to TRBD1. This receptor was obtained from a male donor with rectosigmoid adenocarcinoma. The CDR3 is CASSQGWTGALYGYTF. The CDR3, as DNA: TGTGCCAGCAGCCAAGGCTGGACAGGGGCTTTGTATGGCTACACCTTC.